Listed below are T cell receptor beta chains from one sample, sequenced in a study of cytomegalovirus exposure and HLA in healthy donors. Sequenced by immunoSEQ multiplex PCR; TCRdb stores in-frame clones only, minus some. Here the sample spans 130,000 or so clones, 89% being singletons. Source material: PBMCs. The receptors were sampled from a woman aged 18-30 years in good health and CMV-seronegative. The CDR3 runs from the conserved cysteine through the conserved F or W. Each record gives: V gene, CDR3 length, clone size, CDR3 protein. The size field is filled for only some rows; it gives once, few, many or a size class.

V gene: TRBV5-1
CDR3 length: 14
clone size: -
CDR3 protein: CASSLGQGVVGYTF

V gene: TRBV5-1
CDR3 length: 14
clone size: -
CDR3 protein: CASSLRAANTEAFF

V gene: TRBV5-4
CDR3 length: 18
clone size: once
CDR3 protein: CASSFQLGLAGGTDTQYF

V gene: TRBV5-1
CDR3 length: 17
clone size: -
CDR3 protein: CASSLEGTSVLTDTQYF

V gene: TRBV2
CDR3 length: 19
clone size: once
CDR3 protein: CASSEAEGILLSGANVLTF

V gene: TRBV6-5
CDR3 length: 10
clone size: -
CDR3 protein: CASWGGGYTF

V gene: TRBV11-2
CDR3 length: 18
clone size: -
CDR3 protein: CASSLSPRHRDRNSPLHF

V gene: TRBV29-1
CDR3 length: 11
clone size: -
CDR3 protein: CSVGRNEKLFF

V gene: TRBV7-3
CDR3 length: 15
clone size: -
CDR3 protein: CASSLGMGLTDTQYF

V gene: TRBV18
CDR3 length: 15
clone size: -
CDR3 protein: CASSRPGTGGEKLFF

V gene: TRBV6-5
CDR3 length: 14
clone size: -
CDR3 protein: CASTSRVANEKLFF

V gene: TRBV9
CDR3 length: 14
clone size: -
CDR3 protein: CASSVGGGLDTQYF

V gene: TRBV2
CDR3 length: 16
clone size: -
CDR3 protein: CASSEASGGASLEQFF

V gene: TRBV4-2
CDR3 length: 21
clone size: -
CDR3 protein: CASSQEESLWAGDLLGNTIYF

V gene: TRBV7-7
CDR3 length: 13
clone size: -
CDR3 protein: CASSLGGGGEQYF

V gene: TRBV6-5
CDR3 length: 11
clone size: -
CDR3 protein: CASSYGSTQYF

V gene: TRBV10-3
CDR3 length: 14
clone size: once
CDR3 protein: CAISEGQGRSGYTF

V gene: TRBV7-8
CDR3 length: 15
clone size: -
CDR3 protein: CASSPRTSGGHLEFF

V gene: TRBV19
CDR3 length: 15
clone size: -
CDR3 protein: CASTPAWTTGETQYF

V gene: TRBV6-1
CDR3 length: 12
clone size: -
CDR3 protein: CASSGRDRFYTF

V gene: TRBV18
CDR3 length: 13
clone size: -
CDR3 protein: CASSSGRTYEQYF

V gene: TRBV10-2
CDR3 length: 18
clone size: -
CDR3 protein: CASSESRGSRIGNQPQHF

V gene: TRBV5-8
CDR3 length: 15
clone size: -
CDR3 protein: CASSLLRQGMGEQYF

V gene: TRBV4-1
CDR3 length: 15
clone size: -
CDR3 protein: CASSQVDRDGYGYTF

V gene: TRBV2
CDR3 length: 16
clone size: -
CDR3 protein: CASTPSLAGGLDTQYF

V gene: TRBV4-1
CDR3 length: 16
clone size: -
CDR3 protein: CASSHGLAGGPNIQYF

V gene: TRBV6-5
CDR3 length: 16
clone size: -
CDR3 protein: CASSYSPFGAGNTIYF

V gene: TRBV18
CDR3 length: 15
clone size: -
CDR3 protein: CASSLREGSNQPQHF

V gene: TRBV2
CDR3 length: 19
clone size: -
CDR3 protein: CASRERLAGDSLAKNIQYF

V gene: TRBV19
CDR3 length: 17
clone size: -
CDR3 protein: CASSIVPGQRMNTEAFF

V gene: TRBV9
CDR3 length: 14
clone size: once
CDR3 protein: CASSEDSYDGGYTF

V gene: TRBV6-1
CDR3 length: 14
clone size: -
CDR3 protein: CASRLRGGRETQYF

V gene: TRBV6-5
CDR3 length: 13
clone size: -
CDR3 protein: CASRGEYDYGYTF

V gene: TRBV29-1
CDR3 length: 15
clone size: -
CDR3 protein: CSVEGYTSGSYEQYF

V gene: TRBV4-1
CDR3 length: 20
clone size: -
CDR3 protein: CASSLVKGNSGVSRDNEQFF

V gene: TRBV11-2
CDR3 length: 13
clone size: -
CDR3 protein: CASSAALSYGYTF

V gene: TRBV5-4
CDR3 length: 17
clone size: -
CDR3 protein: CASSGPSGGTTYNEQFF

V gene: TRBV6-5
CDR3 length: 14
clone size: -
CDR3 protein: CASSPTGGDYGYTF

V gene: TRBV2
CDR3 length: 15
clone size: few
CDR3 protein: CASSESEEINSPLHF

V gene: TRBV21-1
CDR3 length: 14
clone size: many
CDR3 protein: CASSKGESVQPQHF

V gene: TRBV5-4
CDR3 length: 15
clone size: -
CDR3 protein: CASSKKQGAVEKLFF

V gene: TRBV27
CDR3 length: 17
clone size: -
CDR3 protein: CASRSDRARGSNQPQHF

V gene: TRBV7-3
CDR3 length: 14
clone size: -
CDR3 protein: CASSPSPTGDTQYF

V gene: TRBV9
CDR3 length: 17
clone size: -
CDR3 protein: CASSTRGTARATDTQYF

V gene: TRBV5-1
CDR3 length: 13
clone size: -
CDR3 protein: CASSSPGGDGYTF

V gene: TRBV9
CDR3 length: 13
clone size: -
CDR3 protein: CASSEGTGRKLFF

V gene: TRBV5-1
CDR3 length: 14
clone size: -
CDR3 protein: CASSPSGGVYEQFF

V gene: TRBV6-6
CDR3 length: 13
clone size: -
CDR3 protein: CASSYGPNYEQYF

V gene: TRBV7-2
CDR3 length: 16
clone size: few
CDR3 protein: CASSLVTGSPYNEQFF

V gene: TRBV6-6
CDR3 length: 13
clone size: -
CDR3 protein: CASSYDTFYEQYF

V gene: TRBV10-3
CDR3 length: 14
clone size: -
CDR3 protein: CAITNSGGYNEQFF

V gene: TRBV2
CDR3 length: 13
clone size: few
CDR3 protein: CASRPTGDQPQHF

V gene: TRBV7-2
CDR3 length: 17
clone size: -
CDR3 protein: CASRRLAGGFSTDTQYF

V gene: TRBV7-9
CDR3 length: 14
clone size: -
CDR3 protein: CASSSTGGLGTQYF